The present T cell receptor (beta chain) was sequenced within a study of T cell repertoires in cytomegalovirus infection. Study-wide background: Shared public TCR beta signatures pointed to both CMV infection and a matching HLA type. Findings and caveats of the study: The ex vivo response showed dominance by HLA-C-restricted CMV-specific TCR beta clonotypes.

The trim removed 2 bases at V and 2 bases at J, leaving 5 bases unmatched. CDR1 and CDR2 (germline): SNHLY, FYNNEI. The CDR3 is 15 residues long. TCRdb called the reads again in MiXCR, with one record for every CDR3 protein. The table lists 450,000 to 550,000 distinct CDR3 sequences, 16% of them singletons. A note on this clonotype: Its antigen is unidentified.

Sequencing was performed on CD8+ T cells from PBMCs. The chain has TRBV2 and TRBJ2-7; 8 nucleotides align to TRBD1. The sequence came from a human donor in good health (CMV status not recorded). Some clones in this sample may be carry-over from other donors' samples. Here the CDR3 DNA reads TGTGCCAGCAGTGAACGGACAGGGTACACCTACGAGCAGTACTTC. Its protein is CASSERTGYTYEQYF.